A selection of T cell receptor beta chains follows, all from one sample in a study of regulatory T cells in long-lasting Graves disease. TCRdb analysed the multiplex PCR reads with MiXCR anew, one entry per CDR3 protein. This sample has some 400,000 distinct CDR3 sequences, with more than 12% found just once. These same records also appear under a second study, on T cells in Graves' hyperthyroidism and ophthalmopathy.

Sample: peripheral blood mononuclear cells (PBMCs), taken at new diagnosis, from a patient treated with antithyroid drugs. The receptors stem from a woman aged 25 to 45 with Graves disease. Both conserved end residues are part of each CDR3. The D gene is left open where the match is weak. Clone size appears in some rows only: once, few, many, or a class for an expanded clone.

clone size	D gene	V gene	J gene	CDR3 protein	CDR3 DNA
many	TRBD1	TRBV12-5	TRBJ2-7	CASGLGTGLYEQYF	TGTGCTAGTGGTTTGGGGACAGGGCTCTACGAGCAGTACTTC
many	-	TRBV20-1	TRBJ2-1	CSARSGGASYNEQFF	TGCAGTGCTAGAAGCGGCGGGGCCTCCTACAATGAGCAGTTCTTC
-	-	TRBV9	TRBJ2-1	CASSVEAFNNEQFF	TGTGCCAGCAGCGTAGAGGCCTTTAACAATGAGCAGTTCTTC
few	-	TRBV19	TRBJ1-2	CASSVRDTYRPLYGYTF	TGTGCCAGTAGTGTCCGGGACACCTATCGGCCCCTCTATGGCTACACCTTC
many	-	TRBV29-1	TRBJ2-1	CSVEGQQDEQFF	TGCAGCGTTGAAGGCCAGCAGGATGAGCAGTTCTTC
many	TRBD2	TRBV28	TRBJ2-7	CASSLFTGGNEQYF	TGTGCCAGCAGTTTATTCACGGGAGGAAACGAGCAGTACTTC
-	TRBD1	TRBV5-1	TRBJ1-5	CASSSPGQEPNQPQHF	TGCGCCAGCAGCTCACCGGGACAGGAACCCAATCAGCCCCAGCATTTT
many	-	TRBV12-3/TRBV12-4	TRBJ1-5	CASSITVRNQPQHF	TGTGCCAGCAGCATTACCGTTCGGAATCAGCCCCAGCATTTT
-	-	TRBV12-5	TRBJ2-1	CASGLRGGEQFF	TGTGCTAGTGGTTTGAGGGGAGGTGAGCAGTTCTTC
many	-	TRBV12-3/TRBV12-4	TRBJ2-3	CASTPAQTSTDTQYF	TGTGCCAGCACCCCGGCCCAAACTAGCACAGATACGCAGTATTTT
many	-	TRBV13	TRBJ2-7	CASSPPGRHEQYF	TGTGCCAGCAGCCCGCCGGGACGCCACGAGCAGTACTTC
-	TRBD2	TRBV19	TRBJ2-1	CASSIDISGSTYNEQFF	TGTGCCAGTAGTATAGACATCAGCGGGAGTACGTACAATGAGCAGTTCTTC
-	-	TRBV15	TRBJ1-3	CATSSPGTGNTIYF	TGTGCCACCAGCAGCCCAGGGACTGGAAACACCATATATTTT
few	-	TRBV30	TRBJ2-2	CAWSAGQNTGELFF	TGTGCCTGGAGTGCCGGACAGAACACCGGGGAGCTGTTTTTT
many	-	TRBV28	TRBJ1-5	CASSPDRLQPQHF	TGTGCCAGCAGTCCCGACAGGTTGCAGCCCCAGCATTTT
many	-	TRBV28	TRBJ1-5	CARRPGPISNQPQHF	TGTGCCAGACGACCTGGCCCAATTAGCAATCAGCCCCAGCATTTT
many	-	TRBV12-3/TRBV12-4	TRBJ2-2	CASSFRPLTGELFF	TGTGCCAGCAGTTTCCGCCCCTTAACCGGGGAGCTGTTTTTT
-	TRBD2	TRBV20-1	TRBJ2-1	CSARDPTSGSTIEQFF	TGCAGTGCTAGAGATCCGACTAGCGGGAGTACGATTGAGCAGTTCTTC
few	-	TRBV6-1	TRBJ1-5	CASSESSLMREPQHF	TGTGCCAGCAGTGAATCCTCCCTCATGAGGGAGCCCCAGCATTTT
many	-	TRBV2	TRBJ2-5	CASSEPDRGQETQYF	TGTGCCAGCAGTGAACCGGACCGGGGGCAAGAGACCCAGTACTTC
many	TRBD2	TRBV27	TRBJ2-1	CASSPIAGGGNEQFF	TGTGCCAGCAGCCCGATAGCGGGAGGGGGCAATGAGCAGTTCTTC
-	-	TRBV6-4	TRBJ2-6	CASSERGSSGANVLTF	TGTGCCAGCAGTGAACGAGGGAGCTCTGGGGCCAACGTCCTGACTTTC